The T cell receptor beta chain under discussion was sequenced for a study of post-analysis software for immune sequencing data. Study-level points and caveats: Controls significantly exceeded multiple sclerosis patients in normalized Chao1 diversity. The authors found that F measure strongly co-clustered same-batch samples.

The TCR beta cDNA libraries carried unique molecular identifiers. T cells numbering about 0.85 to 11 million yielded cDNA molecules that totaled roughly 500,000. TCRdb itself ran the PCR reads through MiXCR, one entry per CDR3 protein. The sample has 750,000 to 900,000 distinct CDR3 sequences, 35% to 55% seen once. As for this clonotype: Its cognate antigen is unknown.

The sample was blood. The clonotype comes from a girl between 10 and 17 years old with multiple sclerosis.

The CDR3 loop reads CSAGRQAYEQYF. The CDR3 nucleotides read TGCAGTGCGGGAAGACAGGCATACGAGCAGTACTTC. This chain joins TRBV20-1 and TRBJ2-7; tentative D call: TRBD1 (6 bases). Trimming left V 6 bases short and J 4 bases short, with 13 bases between. Germline V lookup: CDR1 DFQATT, CDR2 SNEGSKA (reference sequence). This CDR3 comprises 12 residues.